This record looks at one TCR beta chain sequence and its context. Only a few counts were recorded for this clone. Its antigen target is currently unknown. The input lacks base qualities; no much larger clone sits a single base away. The data were taken from a study of a mutant IDH1 vaccine in newly diagnosed glioma (dated by TCRdb to the early 2020s). For the study in its entirety: Patients were given eight vaccinations, in weeks 1, 3, 5, 7, 11, 15, 19 and 23, which matched visits V03 through V10. In the chemotherapy-containing groups, vaccination started alongside temozolomide cycles, whereas in patients who had radiotherapy alone it started 4-6 weeks after radiotherapy. Of the approximately 30 treated patients, around 62% were male and approximately 38% were female, and a mean age of roughly 37 years was recorded. Prior to enrollment, patients had been given standard therapy consisting of radiotherapy alone, temozolomide alone, or radiochemotherapy with temozolomide, with the combination given to most patients. Peripheral blood samples were drawn at six visits, namely V03 (baseline), V05, V07, V10, V12 and V13. For exploratory analyses, longitudinal TCRB deep sequencing was carried out in some 25 treated patients wherever samples were available. The investigation overall reported the following: Changes in the top peripheral T cell clonotypes picked up by TCRB sequencing did not appear to be linked to pseudoprogression. The authors noted that analyses of patient blood samples could not be reproduced because of sample limitations. Selection of PBMC samples for TCRB deep sequencing was based on availability. Immune responses induced by the vaccine were seen in 90% to 95% of patients across multiple MHC alleles.

Spanning cysteine to phenylalanine, the CDR3 consists of 14 amino acids. Only the CDR3 part of the read is kept: 42 bases, read in frame from the first base. The junction shows trimming of 2 bases on V and 0 bases on J, plus 7 bases between the germline ends. CDR1 SGHTA and CDR2 FQGTGA are derived from the germline V gene. The sample's time point label, decoded: week 11, during vaccination. A 20-mer mutant IDH1 peptide at 300 micrograms in Montanide made up each vaccine dose, which was injected subcutaneously together with topical imiquimod. Donors had newly diagnosed WHO grade 3 or 4 IDH1-mutant astrocytomas with loss of nuclear ATRX. The samples were drawn from NOA16, a multicentre, single-arm, open-label phase I trial in Germany that tested a mutant IDH1 peptide vaccine in humans for the first time. Genomic DNA for TCRB sequencing was isolated from EDTA blood with the DNeasy Blood and Tissue Kit.

The library was built by means of the immunoSEQ multiplex PCR assay. The hsTCRB Kit was used according to the manufacturer's protocol to amplify rearranged TCR beta chain sequences. An Illumina MiSeq was used to sequence the TCRB libraries. On the study's bioinformatics: Demultiplexing, trimming and gene mapping were performed with the kit vendor's proprietary platform. What TCRdb holds here is the immuneACCESS table cut down to in-frame rearrangements. Part of the clones is not present; checked against another copy, under half of the missing clones reflect an unresolved V gene, and the others are unexplained. V, J and clone size were drawn from that table, and D and trimming were deduced from the DNA. Recorded for this sample are roughly 130,000 clones; about four fifths of them occurred a single time. 5% to 7% of the sample comes from the top ten.

The sequence links TRBV7-3 to TRBJ1-1, with the D gene call left open. This specimen was PBMCs, taken from a glioma patient whose treatment included an IDH1 peptide vaccine. This TCR was recovered from a middle-aged man with glioma. The DNA reads as follows: TGTGCCAGCAGCTTAGCACAGTTGAACACTGAAGCTTTCTTT. This codes for CASSLAQLNTEAFF. Joined to the reference TRBV7-3 and TRBJ1-1 proteins, this CDR3 gives the full variable domain: GAGVSQTPSNKVTEKGKYVELRCDPISGHTALYWYRQSLGQGPEFLIYFQGTGAADDSGLPNDRFFAVRPEGSVSTLKIQRTERGDSAVYLCASSLAQLNTEAFFGQGTRLTVV.